A selection of T cell receptor beta chains follows, all from one sample in a study of T cells after yellow fever vaccination. Using its own MiXCR run on the 5' RACE reads, TCRdb lists one record per CDR3 protein. Here the sample spans about 240,000 distinct CDR3 sequences, 3.6% being singletons. Source: PBMCs, taken 15 days after the yellow fever booster vaccination. All receptors come from a man younger than 30 who received the YFV17D yellow fever vaccine. The CDR3 runs from the conserved cysteine through the conserved F or W. A D gene is named only where the DNA matches it firmly. Clone sizes are shown as once, few or many counts, or a class when the clone is expanded.

j_call,v_call,d_call,clone_size,cdr3_length,cdr3_aa,cdr3_nt
TRBJ1-2,TRBV12-3/TRBV12-4,-,many,12,CASSFPARGYTF,TGTGCCAGCAGTTTTCCGGCTCGGGGCTACACCTTC
TRBJ2-4,TRBV4-1,-,many,15,CASSQDQRTLDIQYF,TGCGCCAGCAGCCAGGATCAGCGCACCTTGGACATTCAGTACTTC
TRBJ2-1,TRBV3-1,TRBD2,many,15,CASSHQTSAYNEQFF,TGTGCCAGCAGCCATCAGACTAGCGCTTACAATGAGCAGTTCTTC
TRBJ2-5,TRBV2,-,many,13,CASRGPQQETQYF,TGTGCCAGCAGGGGGCCGCAGCAAGAGACCCAGTACTTC
TRBJ1-5,TRBV20-1,-,few,15,CSARESWMRNQPQHF,TGCAGTGCTAGAGAGTCGTGGATGCGCAATCAGCCCCAGCATTTT
TRBJ2-1,TRBV29-1,TRBD2,many,12,CSAGGAYNEQFF,TGCAGCGCCGGGGGGGCCTACAATGAGCAGTTCTTC
TRBJ1-2,TRBV29-1,-,many,12,CSVAQRGYGYTF,TGCAGCGTAGCGCAAAGGGGCTATGGCTACACCTTC
TRBJ2-7,TRBV29-1,-,many,11,CSVQTDYEQYF,TGCAGCGTTCAGACAGATTACGAGCAGTACTTC
TRBJ2-1,TRBV7-2,TRBD1,many,15,CASSLGQGGYNEQFF,TGTGCCAGCAGCTTAGGACAGGGTGGGTACAATGAGCAGTTCTTC
TRBJ1-2,TRBV6-5,TRBD1,many,13,CATGGQGLGGYTF,TGTGCCACAGGGGGACAGGGACTCGGTGGCTACACCTTC
TRBJ2-1,TRBV7-9,-,many,13,CASGGWQGNEQFF,TGTGCCAGCGGGGGTTGGCAGGGCAATGAGCAGTTCTTC
TRBJ1-3,TRBV6-5,-,many,16,CASRTEGGLSGNTIYF,TGTGCCAGCAGGACCGAAGGGGGACTCTCTGGAAACACCATATATTTT
TRBJ1-2,TRBV6-6,TRBD1,many,14,CASKSGTGMPGYTF,TGTGCCAGCAAATCCGGGACAGGGATGCCTGGCTACACCTTC
TRBJ2-4,TRBV7-3,-,many,11,CAGQGLDIQYF,TGTGCCGGCCAGGGGCTAGACATTCAGTACTTC
TRBJ2-5,TRBV9,-,many,16,CASSVAGWADQETQYF,TGTGCCAGCAGCGTAGCTGGGTGGGCAGATCAAGAGACCCAGTACTTC
TRBJ2-1,TRBV28,-,many,13,CASSSDPINEQFF,TGTGCCAGCAGTTCGGACCCGATTAATGAGCAGTTCTTC
TRBJ2-3,TRBV18,TRBD1,many,15,CASSPTGAPTDTQYF,TGTGCCAGCTCACCCACAGGGGCCCCCACAGATACGCAGTATTTT
TRBJ2-7,TRBV7-2,TRBD2,many,15,CASSLGLAENYEQYF,TGTGCCAGCAGCTTAGGTCTAGCGGAGAACTACGAGCAGTACTTC
TRBJ2-3,TRBV11-2,-,many,15,CASSSPTGLGDTQYF,TGTGCCAGCAGCTCACCGACAGGTTTGGGAGATACGCAGTATTTT
TRBJ2-7,TRBV7-9,TRBD2,many,16,CASSLGTSGPGYEQYF,TGTGCCAGCAGCTTAGGGACTAGCGGACCCGGGTACGAGCAGTACTTC